This TCR beta chain was recorded in a study of T cells in Graves' hyperthyroidism and ophthalmopathy. General study points: For ophthalmopathy, model prediction preceded onset by a median roughly 6.3 months. Through a model of 13 V-J features, ophthalmopathy was separated from stable hyperthyroidism. Most expanded thyroid clonotypes above 0.001 recurred in blood.

About this clonotype itself: Its antigen is unidentified.

The cohort's ophthalmopathy patients, a group with duration under 3 months, had a Clinical Activity Score of at least 3 and a NOSPECS grade of at least 4. Authors of the study amplified TCR beta CDR3 regions from RNA transcripts. The TCR CDR3 was amplified in a first-round RT-PCR using the HTBI primer set. Each CDR3 protein is one row after TCRdb ran MiXCR on the multiplex PCR reads. The table includes over 250,000 distinct CDR3 sequences, roughly 22% detected once. This CDR3 is built from 14 residues. Trimming shortened V by 0 bases and J by 6 bases, and 11 bases separated the two germline ends. Germline CDR1 and CDR2: LNHDA and SQIVND (reference sequence).

The receptor's source is a man aged 30 to 39 with Graves' ophthalmopathy. J is TRBJ1-1 and V is TRBV19; D gene unclear. Sequenced input: blood. CDR3 DNA: TGTGCCAGTAGTATAGATCGAGAGCGCTCTGAAGCTTTCTTT. Translation gives CASSIDRERSEAFF.